The subject of this entry is one T cell receptor (beta chain). The entry originates in a study of blood T cell repertoires in COVID-19. Study background: Sample material is recorded as cDNA or gDNA derived from T cells, B-cell-depleted T cells, or PBMCs.

Original processing notes: Reference gene primer amplification yielded estimated nucleated cell counts. Here immunoSEQ multiplex PCR was the method, and the copy in TCRdb shows in-frame clones only, minus some. The DNA was the basis for D and trimming; V, J and clone size are from that table. The data contain some 250,000 clones, 82% of them seen just once; the ten biggest clones take up about 3%. Losses at the gene ends were 6 bases for V and 5 bases for J; bases not matched to a gene: 8. Germline V CDR1 and CDR2: MNHEY, SVGAGI. The CDR3 sequence is 15 residues long. The receptor was isolated from a woman aged 18-29 years with acute or convalescent COVID-19. The V call is TRBV6-5, the J call TRBJ1-5, with 9 bases lining up with TRBD1. Sequenced sample: peripheral blood. The chain's CDR3 is CASSPRDRGDQPQHF. The CDR3 DNA sequence: TGTGCCAGCAGCCCCAGAGACAGGGGGGATCAGCCCCAGCATTTT.